Listed here are 8 T cell receptor beta chains from one sample, sequenced in a study of blood T cell repertoires in COVID-19. This table comes from immunoSEQ multiplex PCR, and its TCRdb copy is limited to in-frame clones, with some not included. The table has a few hundred thousand clones, about 91% seen once. The sample was peripheral blood. These receptors came from a person under 30 with COVID-19, enrolled during active disease.

In its sample, this clone was seen a few times. CDR3 bases: TGTGCCAGCAGCTTAGATGGGACAGGGCCCTACGAGCAGTACTTC. Translation gives CASSLDGTGPYEQYF. V is TRBV7-2 and J is TRBJ2-7; 9 bases align to TRBD1. The length of the CDR3 is 15 residues. CDR1 and CDR2 (germline): SGHTA, FQGNSA. J was trimmed by 2 bases and V by 1 base; bases with no gene match: 3.

The CDR3 DNA is TGTGCCAGCAGCTCCCACAGCTATGGCTACACCTTC. It specifies CASSSHSYGYTF. The gene calls are TRBV7-2 and TRBJ1-2; the D is unclear. The V end was cut by 4 bases, the J end by 4 bases, with 7 bases between. Germline CDR1 reads SGHTA; CDR2 reads FQGNSA. CDR3 size: 12 residues. The variable domain in full, completed from reference TRBV7-2 and TRBJ1-2, reads GAGVSQSPSNKVTEKGKDVELRCDPISGHTALYWYRQSLGQGLEFLIYFQGNSAPDKSGLPSDRFSAERTGGSVSTLTIQRTQQEDSAVYLCASSSHSYGYTFGSGTRLTVV.

The chain employs TRBV10-2 and TRBJ1-1; D uncertain. V was clipped by 7 bases and J by 5 bases, with 20 bases between them. Germline V lookup: CDR1 WSHSY, CDR2 SAAADI. This CDR3 is built from 15 residues. The CDR3 bases are TGCGCCAGCATTCGAGTCGCGGGGAAATGGACTGAAGCTTTCTTT. It specifies CASIRVAGKWTEAFF.

This chain joins TRBV14 and TRBJ2-1, with TRBD1 matching over 7 bases. The V gene end was trimmed by 4 bases and the J gene end by 3 bases; junction bases not matched to a gene: 0. CDR3 length equals 13 residues. Per the germline V gene, CDR1 is SGHDN and CDR2 is FVKESK. The CDR3, as DNA: TGTGCCAGCAGCCGGGACAGCTACAATGAGCAGTTCTTC. Protein sequence: CASSRDSYNEQFF.

The chain couples TRBV13 to TRBJ2-5; 13 bases are shared with TRBD2. CDR1 PRHDT and CDR2 FYEKMQ come from the germline V gene (reference sequence). With V trimmed by 3 bases and J by 1 base, 2 bases remained unmatched. CDR3 length: 16 residues. This CDR3 is CASSFWTSGGQETQYF. The CDR3 DNA is TGTGCCAGCAGCTTCTGGACTAGCGGGGGCCAAGAGACCCAGTACTTC.

The CDR3 loop reads CASSPPEGTDNTEAFF. The CDR3 DNA reads as TGTGCCAGCAGCCCACCTGAGGGGACAGACAACACTGAAGCTTTCTTT. The chain uses TRBV7-9 and TRBJ1-1; 7 bases map to TRBD1. The V segment lost 5 bases and the J segment 2 bases; nucleotides outside the gene matches: 11. The CDR3 runs 16 residues. Germline CDR1 is SEHNR and CDR2 is FQNEAQ (reference sequence).

The V gene is TRBV3-1 (or the pseudogene TRBV3-2), the J gene TRBJ2-3; TRBD2 aligns across 12 bases. Germline V gives CDR1 LGHDT, CDR2 YNNKEL (reference sequence). The V and J ends lost 1 base and 0 bases, in that order; junction bases with no gene match: 11. The CDR3 is 20 amino acids. This chain's CDR3 is CASSQVASGRVRRSTDTQYF. As DNA, the CDR3 is TGTGCCAGCAGCCAAGTGGCTAGCGGGAGGGTCCGGCGTAGCACAGATACGCAGTATTTT.

This chain joins TRBV14 and TRBJ2-1; the match to TRBD2 covers 9 bases. The CDR3 totals 15 residues. CDR1 and CDR2 (germline): SGHDN, FVKESK. V was clipped by 4 bases and J by 1 base; unmatched bases: 2. DNA for the CDR3: TGTGCCAGCAGCCTGCTAGCGGGATCCTACAATGAGCAGTTCTTC. Its protein is CASSLLAGSYNEQFF.